The TCR beta chain described here comes from a study of CD8 T cells in ankylosing spondylitis. Notes on the study in general: There was a TCR beta motif, made of several highly homologous variants, that appeared characteristic of ankylosing spondylitis blood.

One entry per CDR3 protein, called by TCRdb with MiXCR from the 5' RACE reads. The sample has 300,000 to 400,000 distinct CDR3 sequences, 11% seen once. This clonotype was seen at least ten times. Its target is unknown. The CDR3 extends over 15 amino acids. V was clipped by 4 bases and J by 4 bases; unmatched bases: 7. Germline loops: CDR1 DFQATT, CDR2 SNEGSKA (reference sequence). The gene calls are TRBV20-1 and TRBJ2-1; 10 bases align to TRBD2. The sequenced sample was blood, either unsorted or a sorted T cell fraction (not recorded which). The sequence came from a female donor with ankylosing spondylitis or in good health (not recorded which). The CDR3 sequence is CSATTSGANYNEQFF. The CDR3, as DNA: TGCAGTGCTACCACTAGCGGGGCCAATTACAATGAGCAGTTCTTC.